The source of this T cell receptor (beta chain) is a study of T cell repertoires in cytomegalovirus infection. Overall study: Peptides in the study included HLA-C-restricted and HLA-B-restricted CMV epitopes. Evidence of both CMV infection and a matching HLA type came from public TCR beta signatures.

In its sample, this clonotype was seen many times. As yet, its antigen is unknown. MiXCR was run by TCRdb on the reads, yielding one entry per CDR3 protein. Of 650,000 to 900,000 distinct CDR3 sequences in the sample, about 31% were seen once. Regarding the study as a whole: In two of eight donors, the top clonotype was HLA-C-restricted CMV-specific.

This clonotype was sampled from a human donor in good health (CMV status not recorded). Some clones in this sample may be carry-over from other donors' samples. Sequencing used cultured CD8+ T cells from PBMCs, obtained from culture after CMV antigen stimulation.

CDR3 protein: CASSLSGGGGTEAFF. DNA of the CDR3: TGTGCCAGCAGTTTATCTGGGGGAGGAGGCACTGAAGCTTTCTTT. J is TRBJ1-1 and V is TRBV27; D might be TRBD1 (5 bases). Trimming stripped 0 bases from V and 4 bases from J, with 12 bases between. The CDR3 has 15 amino acids. Germline V gene lookup returns CDR1 MNHEY and CDR2 SMNVEV (reference sequence).